This T cell receptor (beta chain) was retrieved from a study of cytomegalovirus exposure and HLA in healthy donors. Findings and limits, study-wide: TCR beta V segments were, for the most part, productive about 87% or about 30% of the time in an earlier analysis. The Asian-associated ancestry cluster reportedly had fewer N-insertions than the roughly 720-donor mean in a later analysis.

This clone was observed a handful of times. The antigen remains undetermined. The CDR3 sequence is 14 residues long. The germline V gene encodes CDR1 SGHTA and CDR2 FQGNSA. V was clipped by 4 bases and J by 6 bases; unmatched bases: 5. It was with 60 Vbeta and 13 Jbeta primers that the PCR ran. Here immunoSEQ multiplex PCR was the method, and the copy in TCRdb shows in-frame clones only, minus some. The sample records about 120,000 clones, approximately 76% being singletons. V and J are TRBV7-2 and TRBJ1-2; TRBD1 matches 10 bases. The clonotype was recovered from a man aged 55-75 years in good health and CMV-seropositive. The sample was PBMCs. CDR3 coding DNA: TGTGCCAGCAGCTCCACCGGGACAGGGGATGGCTACACCTTC. It codes for CASSSTGTGDGYTF.